The TCR beta chain described here comes from a study of OX40 agonist ivuxolimab in advanced cancers. The CDR3 has 15 residues. Germline V gene sequence: CDR1 SGHRS, CDR2 YFSETQ. Trimming took 2 bases from V and 1 from J, leaving 12 bases between them. Method: immunoSEQ multiplex PCR; TCRdb's copy keeps in-frame clones and lacks some. The table has about 120,000 clones, 93% seen once. The source was CD4+ or CD8+ T cells sorted from blood, collected in a trial of the OX40 agonist ivuxolimab. The TCR comes from an adult with an advanced solid tumor such as melanoma, head and neck, liver or kidney cancer. The chain joins TRBV5-1 to TRBJ1-1; the D gene is possibly TRBD1 (5 bases). As DNA, the CDR3 is TGCGCCAGCAGCTTATCAGGGCCCGGGAACACTGAAGCTTTCTTT. Translated, it gives CASSLSGPGNTEAFF.